This T cell receptor beta chain appears in the sequencing data of a study of regulatory and conventional T cells in RAG deficiency. Blood CD4+ CD25-low CD127-high conventional T cells supplied the genomic DNA template. Profiling relied on immunoSEQ multiplex PCR, and the TCRdb table lists in-frame clones only, not all of them. The sample has about 46,000 clones, 85% to 90% seen once. These sequences were also reported in another study, on regulatory T cells. According to that study: Amplification used 52 TRBV primers and 13 TRBJ primers.

The clonotype originates from a human donor in good health. Sequencing input: CD4+ effector T cells sorted from blood.

The CDR3 protein is CASSYSTQNFYGYTF. The CDR3 nucleotides read TGTGCCAGCAGTTACTCCACACAGAATTTTTATGGCTACACCTTC. This chain links TRBV6-5 with TRBJ1-2; D unresolved. Trimming removed 0 bases from V and 5 bases from J, with 13 bases in between. The CDR3 has 15 residues. In germline, CDR1 is MNHEY, CDR2 SVGAGI.